This T cell receptor (beta chain) was identified in a study of technical replicates of blood from a handful of donors (dated by TCRdb to 2016 to 2017). The germline V gene specifies SGHAT as CDR1 and FQNNGV as CDR2. V is trimmed back by 5 bases and J by 4 bases, and the junction contains 14 bases that no gene match accounts for. CDR3 length: 17 amino acids, cysteine to phenylalanine. The only DNA kept is the CDR3, 51 bases in frame from the first base. Library preparation was by the immunoSEQ multiplex PCR assay. The clones in this table, taken by TCRdb from immuneACCESS, are in-frame only. Not every clone is retained; where verified, under half of the shortfall comes from an unresolved V gene, and the cause of the rest is unknown. This sample lists about 94,000 clones; approximately 94% were detected once. The top ten clones comprise around 0.24% of the sample. Worth noting for this clone: It lacks a known antigen. No base qualities exist here, and no much larger clone lies one base off it.

The specimen was T cells isolated from PBMCs. The chain uses TRBV11-2 and TRBJ1-1, and 9 bases in between align with TRBD1. The sequence was collected from a human donor in good health. The nucleotide sequence reads as follows: TGTGCCAGCAGCCCCGGGACAGGGAAGGGTCCAGGCACTGAAGCTTTCTTT. It specifies CASSPGTGKGPGTEAFF.